A single T cell receptor beta chain is shown here with its context. The V gene end was trimmed by 3 bases and the J gene end by 7 bases; junction bases not matched to a gene: 5. The CDR3 loop spans 14 amino acids. Germline assignment: CDR1 SSHAT and CDR2 FNYEAQ (reference sequence). This sample was taken from a study of blood T cell repertoires in COVID-19. Overall study context: Specimens from acute and convalescent COVID-19 originated in the United States, Italy and Spain. T cells, B-cell-depleted T cells, or PBMCs supplied cDNA or gDNA.

Original handling: Amplifying reference gene primers gave estimates of nucleated cell counts. The repertoire was sequenced with immunoSEQ multiplex PCR; TCRdb's copy has only in-frame clones and lacks some. For V, J and clone size, that table is used; D and trimming come from the DNA. Of approximately 170,000 clones in the sample, roughly 90% are singletons; the top ten hold about a sixth. The material sequenced was peripheral blood. This TCR was recovered from a man between 60 and 70 years old with active or convalescent COVID-19. V and J are TRBV7-7 and TRBJ2-1; 8 bases agree with TRBD1. Written as DNA, the CDR3 is TGTGCCAGCAGCTTGGCAGGGGGCCAAAATGAGCAGTTCTTC. Translating gives CASSLAGGQNEQFF. The full variable domain, its missing parts supplied by reference TRBV7-7 and TRBJ2-1, is GAGVSQSPRYKVTKRGQDVTLRCDPISSHATLYWYQQALGQGPEFLTYFNYEAQPDKSGLPSDRFSAERPEGSISTLTIQRTEQRDSAMYRCASSLAGGQNEQFFGPGTRLTVL.